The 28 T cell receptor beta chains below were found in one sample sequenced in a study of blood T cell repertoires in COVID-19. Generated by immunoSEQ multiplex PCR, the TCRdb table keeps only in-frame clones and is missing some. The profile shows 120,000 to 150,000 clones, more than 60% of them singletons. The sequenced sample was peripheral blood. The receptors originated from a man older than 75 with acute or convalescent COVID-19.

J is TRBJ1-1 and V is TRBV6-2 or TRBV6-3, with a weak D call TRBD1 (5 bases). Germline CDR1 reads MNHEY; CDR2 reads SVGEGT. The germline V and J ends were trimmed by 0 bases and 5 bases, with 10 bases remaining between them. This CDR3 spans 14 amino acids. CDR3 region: CASSYSIRDTEAFF. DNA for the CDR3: TGTGCCAGCAGTTACTCGATCAGGGATACTGAAGCTTTCTTT.

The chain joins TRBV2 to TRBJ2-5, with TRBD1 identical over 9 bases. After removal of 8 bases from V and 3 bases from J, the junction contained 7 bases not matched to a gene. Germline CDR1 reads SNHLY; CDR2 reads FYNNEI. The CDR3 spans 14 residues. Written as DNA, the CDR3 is TGTGCCAGCTGGGGGACAGGGAGGGAAGAGACCCAGTACTTC. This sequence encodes CASWGTGREETQYF.

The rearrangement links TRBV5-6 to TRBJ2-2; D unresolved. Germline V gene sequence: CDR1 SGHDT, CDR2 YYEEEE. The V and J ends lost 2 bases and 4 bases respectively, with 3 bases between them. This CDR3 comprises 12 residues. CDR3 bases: TGTGCCAGCAGCTTCTCCACCGGGGAGCTGTTTTTT. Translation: CASSFSTGELFF. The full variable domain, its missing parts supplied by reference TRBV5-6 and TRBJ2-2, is DAGVTQSPTHLIKTRGQQVTLRCSPKSGHDTVSWYQQALGQGPQFIFQYYEEEERQRGNFPDRFSGHQFPNYSSELNVNALLLGDSALYLCASSFSTGELFFGEGSRLTVL.

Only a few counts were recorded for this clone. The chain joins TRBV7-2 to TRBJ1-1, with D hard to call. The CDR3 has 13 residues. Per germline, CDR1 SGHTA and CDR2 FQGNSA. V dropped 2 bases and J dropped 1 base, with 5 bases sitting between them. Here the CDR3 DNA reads TGTGCCAGCAGCTTACAACAGAACACTGAAGCTTTCTTT. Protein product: CASSLQQNTEAFF.

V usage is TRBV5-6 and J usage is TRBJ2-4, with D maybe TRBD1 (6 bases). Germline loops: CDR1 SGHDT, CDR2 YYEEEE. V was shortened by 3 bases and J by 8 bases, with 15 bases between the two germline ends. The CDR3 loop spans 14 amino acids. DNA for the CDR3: TGTGCCAGCAGCTCGAGGGGCCCAGGGGACATTCAGTACTTC. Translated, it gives CASSSRGPGDIQYF.

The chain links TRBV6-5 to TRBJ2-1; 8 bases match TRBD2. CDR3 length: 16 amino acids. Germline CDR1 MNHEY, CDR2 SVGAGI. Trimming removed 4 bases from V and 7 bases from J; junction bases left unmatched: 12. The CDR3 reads CASSSQSGGSGNEQFF. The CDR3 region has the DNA TGTGCCAGCAGTTCCCAGAGCGGGGGCTCGGGGAATGAGCAGTTCTTC.

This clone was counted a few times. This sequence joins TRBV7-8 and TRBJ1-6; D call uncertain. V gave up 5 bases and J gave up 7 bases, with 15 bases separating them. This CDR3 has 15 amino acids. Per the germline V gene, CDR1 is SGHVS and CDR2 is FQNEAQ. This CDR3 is CASSTPRSRNSPLHF. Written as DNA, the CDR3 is TGTGCCAGCAGCACCCCGAGGTCCCGGAATTCACCCCTCCACTTT.

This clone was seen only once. CDR3 residues: CASSSDSFTEAFF. For the CDR3, the DNA is TGCGCCAGCAGCTCGGACAGTTTCACTGAAGCTTTCTTT. V usage is TRBV5-1 and J usage is TRBJ1-1, with D possibly matching TRBD1 (6 bases). Germline CDR1 and CDR2: SGHRS and YFSETQ. Trimming cost V 3 bases and J 4 bases, with 10 bases left between them. The CDR3 length is 13 residues.

The CDR3 sequence: CASSLEAGNTGELFF. The CDR3 bases are TGCGCCAGCAGCCTAGAGGCAGGGAACACCGGGGAGCTGTTTTTT. This chain uses TRBV4-3 with TRBJ2-2; D not certain. V shed 4 bases and J shed 1 base, with 10 bases lying between them. The CDR3 runs to 15 residues. Germline V gene data show CDR1 as LGHNA and CDR2 as YSLEER.

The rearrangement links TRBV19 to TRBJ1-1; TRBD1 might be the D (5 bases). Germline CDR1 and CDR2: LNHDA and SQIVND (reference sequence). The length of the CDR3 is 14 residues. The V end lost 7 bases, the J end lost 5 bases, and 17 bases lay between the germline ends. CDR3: CASTPQAGRTEAFF. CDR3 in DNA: TGTGCCAGTACCCCCCAGGCAGGGCGAACTGAAGCTTTCTTT.

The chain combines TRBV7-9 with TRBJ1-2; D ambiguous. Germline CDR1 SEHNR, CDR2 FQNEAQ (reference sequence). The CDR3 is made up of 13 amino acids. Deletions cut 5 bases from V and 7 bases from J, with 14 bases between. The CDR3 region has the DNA TGTGCCAGCAGCCGATCGAGGGAGGTTGGCTACACCTTC. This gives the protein CASSRSREVGYTF.

The chain's CDR3 is CAWSLGGGLHNEQFF. The CDR3 bases are TGTGCCTGGAGTCTCGGGGGGGGGCTCCACAATGAGCAGTTCTTC. The rearrangement links TRBV30 to TRBJ2-1; TRBD2 agrees at 8 bases. The CDR3 loop spans 15 amino acids. V was clipped by 2 bases and J by 5 bases; unmatched bases: 8. In germline, CDR1 is GTSNPN, CDR2 SVGIG (reference sequence).

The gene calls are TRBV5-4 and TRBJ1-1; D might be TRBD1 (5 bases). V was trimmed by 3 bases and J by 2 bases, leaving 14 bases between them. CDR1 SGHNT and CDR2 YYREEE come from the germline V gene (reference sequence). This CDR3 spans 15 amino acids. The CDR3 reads CASSWGREVNTEAFF. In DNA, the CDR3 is TGTGCCAGCAGCTGGGGACGGGAGGTAAACACTGAAGCTTTCTTT.

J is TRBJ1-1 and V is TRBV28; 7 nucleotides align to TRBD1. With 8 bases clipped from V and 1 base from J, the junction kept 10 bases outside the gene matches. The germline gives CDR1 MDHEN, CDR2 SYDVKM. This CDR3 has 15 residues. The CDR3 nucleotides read TGTGCCAGCCGTCCCCGGACAGGCAGGAACACTGAAGCTTTCTTT. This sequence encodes CASRPRTGRNTEAFF.

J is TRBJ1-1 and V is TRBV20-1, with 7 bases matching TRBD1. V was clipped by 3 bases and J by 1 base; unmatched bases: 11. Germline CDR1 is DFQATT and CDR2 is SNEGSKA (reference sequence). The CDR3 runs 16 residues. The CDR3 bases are TGCAGTGCTAGTTTCCGACAGGGAATAAGGAACACTGAAGCTTTCTTT. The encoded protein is CSASFRQGIRNTEAFF.

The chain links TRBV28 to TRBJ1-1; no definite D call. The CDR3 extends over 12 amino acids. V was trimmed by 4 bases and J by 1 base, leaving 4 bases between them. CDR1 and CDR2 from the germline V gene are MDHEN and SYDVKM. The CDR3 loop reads CASSSPNTEAFF. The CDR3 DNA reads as TGTGCCAGCAGTTCTCCGAACACTGAAGCTTTCTTT.

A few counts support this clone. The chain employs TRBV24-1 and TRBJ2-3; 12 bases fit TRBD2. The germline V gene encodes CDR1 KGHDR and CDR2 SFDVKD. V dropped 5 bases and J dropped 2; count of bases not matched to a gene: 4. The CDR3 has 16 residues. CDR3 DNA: TGTGCCACCAGTGGGACTAGCGGGGCTTACACAGATACGCAGTATTTT. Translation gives CATSGTSGAYTDTQYF.

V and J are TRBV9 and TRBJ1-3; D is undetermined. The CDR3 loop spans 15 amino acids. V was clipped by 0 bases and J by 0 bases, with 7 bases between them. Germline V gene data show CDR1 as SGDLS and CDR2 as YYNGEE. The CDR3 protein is CASSVDGSSGNTIYF. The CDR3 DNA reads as TGTGCCAGCAGCGTAGATGGGAGCTCTGGAAACACCATATATTTT.

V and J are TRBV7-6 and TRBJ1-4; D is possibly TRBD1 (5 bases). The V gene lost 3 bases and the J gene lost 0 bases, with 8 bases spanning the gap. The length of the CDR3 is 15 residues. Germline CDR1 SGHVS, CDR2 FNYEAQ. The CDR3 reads CASSLGGTTNEKLFF. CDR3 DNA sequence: TGTGCCAGCAGCTTGGGGGGGACAACTAATGAAAAACTGTTTTTT.

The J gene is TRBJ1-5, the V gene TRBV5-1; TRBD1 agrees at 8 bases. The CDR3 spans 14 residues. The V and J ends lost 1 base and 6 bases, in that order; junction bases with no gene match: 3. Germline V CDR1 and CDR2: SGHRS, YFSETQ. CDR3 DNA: TGCGCCAGCAGCTTGACAGGGGGGACTCAGCCCCAGCATTTT. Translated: CASSLTGGTQPQHF.

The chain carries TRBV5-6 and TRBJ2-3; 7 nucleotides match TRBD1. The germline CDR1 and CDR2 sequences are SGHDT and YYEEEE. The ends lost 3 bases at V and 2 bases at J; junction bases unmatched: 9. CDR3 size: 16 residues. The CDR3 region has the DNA TGTGCCAGCAGCTCCCGGGTGACAGGGACCACAGATACGCAGTATTTT. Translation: CASSSRVTGTTDTQYF.

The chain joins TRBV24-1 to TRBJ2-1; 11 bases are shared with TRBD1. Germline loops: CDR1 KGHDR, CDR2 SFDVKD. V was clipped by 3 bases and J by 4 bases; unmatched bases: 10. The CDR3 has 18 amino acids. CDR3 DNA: TGTGCCACCAGTGATATATCCGGGACAGGGGGGACTTACAATGAGCAGTTCTTC. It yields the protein CATSDISGTGGTYNEQFF.

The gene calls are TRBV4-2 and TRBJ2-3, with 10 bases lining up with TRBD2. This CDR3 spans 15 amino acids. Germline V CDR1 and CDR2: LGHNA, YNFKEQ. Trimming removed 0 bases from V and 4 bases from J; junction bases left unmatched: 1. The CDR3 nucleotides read TGTGCCAGCAGCCAAGATAGCGGGGGGCCAGATACGCAGTATTTT. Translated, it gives CASSQDSGGPDTQYF.

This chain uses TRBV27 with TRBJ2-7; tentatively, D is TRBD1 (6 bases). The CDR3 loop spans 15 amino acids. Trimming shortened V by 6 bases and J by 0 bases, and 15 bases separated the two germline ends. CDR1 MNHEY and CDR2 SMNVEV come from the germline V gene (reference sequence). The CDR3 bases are TGTGCCAGCAGGGGGGCGTGGAGAGCCTCCTACGAGCAGTACTTC. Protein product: CASRGAWRASYEQYF.

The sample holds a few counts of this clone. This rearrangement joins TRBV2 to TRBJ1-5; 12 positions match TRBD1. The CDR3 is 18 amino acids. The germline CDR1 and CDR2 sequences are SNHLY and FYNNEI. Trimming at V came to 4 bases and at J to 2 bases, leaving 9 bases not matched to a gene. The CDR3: CASSVWDRGRGGNQPQHF. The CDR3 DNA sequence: TGTGCCAGCAGTGTTTGGGACAGGGGGCGAGGGGGCAATCAGCCCCAGCATTTT.

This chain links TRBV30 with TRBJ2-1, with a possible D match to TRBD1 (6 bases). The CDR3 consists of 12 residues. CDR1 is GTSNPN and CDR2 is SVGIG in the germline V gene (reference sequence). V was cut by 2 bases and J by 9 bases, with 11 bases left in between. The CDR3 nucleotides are TGTGCCTGGAGTAAGGGGGTGGGTGAGCAGTTCTTC. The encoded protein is CAWSKGVGEQFF. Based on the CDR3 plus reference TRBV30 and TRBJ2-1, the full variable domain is SQTIHQWPATLVQPVGSPLSLECTVEGTSNPNLYWYRQAAGRGLQLLFYSVGIGQISSEVPQNLSASRPQDRQFILSSKKLLLSDSGFYLCAWSKGVGEQFFGPGTRLTVL.

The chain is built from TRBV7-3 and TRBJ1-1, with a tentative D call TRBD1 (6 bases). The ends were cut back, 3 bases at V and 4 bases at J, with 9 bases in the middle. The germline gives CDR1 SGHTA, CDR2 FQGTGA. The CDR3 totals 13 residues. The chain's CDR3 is CASSFGQSTEAFF. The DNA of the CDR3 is TGTGCCAGCAGCTTTGGACAGAGCACTGAAGCTTTCTTT.

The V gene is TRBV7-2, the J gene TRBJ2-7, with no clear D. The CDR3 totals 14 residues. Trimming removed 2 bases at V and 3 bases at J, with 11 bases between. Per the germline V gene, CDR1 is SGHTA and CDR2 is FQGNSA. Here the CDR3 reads CASSLLAVSYEQYF. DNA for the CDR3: TGTGCCAGCAGCTTACTGGCCGTCAGCTACGAGCAGTACTTC.